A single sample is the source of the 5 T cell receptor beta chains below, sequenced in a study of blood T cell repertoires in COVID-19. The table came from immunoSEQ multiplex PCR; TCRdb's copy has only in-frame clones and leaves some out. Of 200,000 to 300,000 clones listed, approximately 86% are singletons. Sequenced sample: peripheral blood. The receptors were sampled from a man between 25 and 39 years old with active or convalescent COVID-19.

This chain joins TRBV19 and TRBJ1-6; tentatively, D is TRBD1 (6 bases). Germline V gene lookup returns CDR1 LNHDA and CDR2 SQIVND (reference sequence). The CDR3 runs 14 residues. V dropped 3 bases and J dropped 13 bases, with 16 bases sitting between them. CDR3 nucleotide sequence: TGTGCCAGTAGTATGCGGCAGGGGAATTTTCCCCTCCACTTT. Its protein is CASSMRQGNFPLHF.

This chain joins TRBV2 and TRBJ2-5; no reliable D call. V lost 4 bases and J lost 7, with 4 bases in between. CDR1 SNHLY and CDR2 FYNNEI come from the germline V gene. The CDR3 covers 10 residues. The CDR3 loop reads CASSARTQYF. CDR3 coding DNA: TGTGCCAGCAGTGCCAGGACCCAGTACTTC.

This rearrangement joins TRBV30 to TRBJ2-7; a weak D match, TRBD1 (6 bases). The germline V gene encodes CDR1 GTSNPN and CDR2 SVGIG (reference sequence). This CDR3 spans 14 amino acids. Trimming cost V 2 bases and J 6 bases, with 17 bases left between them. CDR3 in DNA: TGTGCCTGGAGTAGGCCCAGGGGAGTTGGCGAGCAGTACTTC. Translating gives CAWSRPRGVGEQYF.

CDR3: CASRESGGDYGYTF. The CDR3 DNA sequence: TGTGCCAGCCGAGAGTCCGGGGGTGACTATGGCTACACCTTC. V gene TRBV25-1 combines with J gene TRBJ1-2, with D maybe TRBD1 (5 bases). The CDR3 sequence is 14 residues long. Germline V gives CDR1 MGHDK, CDR2 SYGVNS. Trimming removed 8 bases at V and 3 bases at J, with 16 bases between.

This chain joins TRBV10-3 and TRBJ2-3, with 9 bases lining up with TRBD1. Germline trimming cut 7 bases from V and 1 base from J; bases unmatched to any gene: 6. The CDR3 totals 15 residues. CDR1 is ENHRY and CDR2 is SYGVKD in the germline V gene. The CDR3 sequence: CAIKGQGDGTDTQYF. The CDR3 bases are TGTGCCATCAAGGGACAGGGCGACGGCACAGATACGCAGTATTTT.